This T cell receptor (beta chain) was found in a study of blood T cell repertoires in COVID-19. Looking at the study overall: PBMCs, B-cell-depleted T cells, or T cells provided the cDNA or gDNA that made up the material.

CDR1 and CDR2 from the germline V gene are SGHRS and YFSETQ. The junction had 7 bases not matched to a gene; V was cut back by 4 bases and J by 2 bases. This CDR3 is built from 16 residues. The protocol was immunoSEQ multiplex PCR, while the TCRdb copy is restricted to in-frame clones and leaves out a portion. The sample has 300,000 to 450,000 clones, roughly 86% seen once. The chain carries TRBV5-1 and TRBJ2-3; TRBD2 matches 10 bases. Sequencing input: peripheral blood. The TCR was taken from a woman in her fifties or sixties with COVID-19, enrolled during active disease. The CDR3 DNA is TGCGCCAGCAGCCCCGGACTAGCGGCGATCACAGATACGCAGTATTTT. Protein: CASSPGLAAITDTQYF.